This T cell receptor (beta chain) derives from a study of shared T cell receptors in the human thymus. Only in-frame clones appear in the TCRdb table, and some are missing; sequencing was by immunoSEQ multiplex PCR. The table has about 500,000 clones, approximately 80% seen once. This CDR3 contains 14 residues. V lost 1 base and J 0 bases, leaving 4 bases between the germline ends. Germline V gene sequence: CDR1 LGHNA, CDR2 YNFKEQ. The sample was also reused in another study, on human thymus T cells. That report notes: Those donating were healthy Finnish infants in corrective surgery for congenital heart defects. Repertoires from thymus and blood appeared to show biased V and J gene usage.

Sequencing was carried out using thymocytes. The clonotype comes from a boy under two years old with a congenital heart defect. This chain links TRBV4-2 with TRBJ2-1; D uncertain. CDR3 protein: CASSQGSSYNEQFF. The CDR3, as DNA: TGTGCCAGCAGCCAAGGGAGCTCCTACAATGAGCAGTTCTTC.